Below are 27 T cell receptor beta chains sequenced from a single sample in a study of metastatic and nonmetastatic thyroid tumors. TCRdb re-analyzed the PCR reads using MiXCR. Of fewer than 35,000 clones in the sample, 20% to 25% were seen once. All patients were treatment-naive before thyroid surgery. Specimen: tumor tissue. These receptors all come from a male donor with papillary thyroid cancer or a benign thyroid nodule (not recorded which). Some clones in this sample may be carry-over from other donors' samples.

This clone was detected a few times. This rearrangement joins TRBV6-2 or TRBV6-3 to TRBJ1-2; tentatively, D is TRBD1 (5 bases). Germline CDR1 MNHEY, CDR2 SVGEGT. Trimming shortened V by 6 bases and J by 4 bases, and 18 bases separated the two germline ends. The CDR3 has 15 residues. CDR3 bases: TGTGCCAGCAGGACTCCGGTACATGGGGCCTATGGCTACACCTTC. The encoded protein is CASRTPVHGAYGYTF.

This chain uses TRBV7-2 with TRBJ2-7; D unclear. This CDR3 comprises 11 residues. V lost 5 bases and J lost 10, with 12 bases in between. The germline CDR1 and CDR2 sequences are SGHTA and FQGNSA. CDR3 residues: CASSNPPYQYF. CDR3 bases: TGTGCCAGCAGCAACCCTCCCTACCAGTACTTC.

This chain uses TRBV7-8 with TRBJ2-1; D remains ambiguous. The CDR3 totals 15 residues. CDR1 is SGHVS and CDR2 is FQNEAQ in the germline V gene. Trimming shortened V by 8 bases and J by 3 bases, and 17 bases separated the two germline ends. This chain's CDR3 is CASSKPVPLYNEQFF. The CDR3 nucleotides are TGTGCCAGCTCAAAGCCGGTACCACTCTACAATGAGCAGTTCTTC.

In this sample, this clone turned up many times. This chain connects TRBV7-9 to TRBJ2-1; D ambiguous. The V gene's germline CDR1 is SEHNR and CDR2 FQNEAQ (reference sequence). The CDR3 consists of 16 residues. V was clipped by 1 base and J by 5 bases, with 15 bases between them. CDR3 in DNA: TGTGCCAGCAGCTTAGTTCTGGGCATAACGAACAATGAGCAGTTCTTC. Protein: CASSLVLGITNNEQFF. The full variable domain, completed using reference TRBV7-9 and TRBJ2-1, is DTGVSQNPRHKITKRGQNVTFRCDPISEHNRLYWYRQTLGQGPEFLTYFQNEAQLEKSRLLSDRFSAERPKGSFSTLEIQRTEQGDSAMYLCASSLVLGITNNEQFFGPGTRLTVL.

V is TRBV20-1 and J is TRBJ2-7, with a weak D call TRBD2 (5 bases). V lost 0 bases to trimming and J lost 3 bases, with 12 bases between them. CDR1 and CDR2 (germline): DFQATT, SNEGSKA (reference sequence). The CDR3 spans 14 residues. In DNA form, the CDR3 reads TGCAGTGCTAGAGATCGCGGGTATGACTACGAGCAGTACTTC. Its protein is CSARDRGYDYEQYF.

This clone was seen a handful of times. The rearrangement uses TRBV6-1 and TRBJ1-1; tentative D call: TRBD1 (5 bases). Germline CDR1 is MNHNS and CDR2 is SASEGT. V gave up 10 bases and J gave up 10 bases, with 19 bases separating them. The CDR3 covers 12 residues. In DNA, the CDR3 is TGTGCCACCCAACGGGGGTGGTGTGGAGCTTTCTTT. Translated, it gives CATQRGWCGAFF.

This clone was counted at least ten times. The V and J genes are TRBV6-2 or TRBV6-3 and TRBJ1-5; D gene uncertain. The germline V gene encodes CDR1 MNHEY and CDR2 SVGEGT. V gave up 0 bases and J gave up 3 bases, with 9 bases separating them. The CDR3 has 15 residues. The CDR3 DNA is TGTGCCAGCAGTTACTCGCCAGGCGACAATCAGCCCCAGCATTTT. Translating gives CASSYSPGDNQPQHF.

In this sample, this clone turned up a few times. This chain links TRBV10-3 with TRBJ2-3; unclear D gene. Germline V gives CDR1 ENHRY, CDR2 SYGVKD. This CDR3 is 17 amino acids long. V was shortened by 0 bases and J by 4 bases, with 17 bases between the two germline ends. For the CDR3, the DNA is TGTGCCATCAGTGAGTCGTATGGTATCGTGAGGCCAGATACGCAGTATTTT. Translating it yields CAISESYGIVRPDTQYF.

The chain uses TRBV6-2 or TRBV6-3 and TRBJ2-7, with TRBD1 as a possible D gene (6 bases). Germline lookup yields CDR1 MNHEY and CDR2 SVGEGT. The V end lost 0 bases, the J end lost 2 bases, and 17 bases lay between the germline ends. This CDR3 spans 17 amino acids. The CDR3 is CASSYSTTGRVTYEQYF. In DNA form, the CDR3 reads TGTGCCAGCAGTTACTCCACGACAGGCCGAGTCACCTACGAGCAGTACTTC.

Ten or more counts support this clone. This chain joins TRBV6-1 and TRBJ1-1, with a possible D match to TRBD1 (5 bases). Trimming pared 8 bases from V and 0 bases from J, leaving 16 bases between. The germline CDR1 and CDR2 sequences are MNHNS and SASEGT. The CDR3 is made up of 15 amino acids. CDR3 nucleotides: TGTGCCAGCCAGGGAGCTCGCGCTATGAACACTGAAGCTTTCTTT. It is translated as CASQGARAMNTEAFF.

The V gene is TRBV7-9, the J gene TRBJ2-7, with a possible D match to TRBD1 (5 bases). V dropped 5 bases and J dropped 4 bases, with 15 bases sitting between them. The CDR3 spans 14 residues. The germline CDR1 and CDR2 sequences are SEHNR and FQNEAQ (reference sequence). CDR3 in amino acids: CASSQVDIKYEQYF. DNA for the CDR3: TGTGCCAGCAGCCAGGTGGACATCAAGTACGAGCAGTACTTC.

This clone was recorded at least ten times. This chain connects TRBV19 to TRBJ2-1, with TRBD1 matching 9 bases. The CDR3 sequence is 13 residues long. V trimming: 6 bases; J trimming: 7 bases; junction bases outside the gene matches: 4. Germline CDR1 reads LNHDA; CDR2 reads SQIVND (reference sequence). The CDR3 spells CASRGTGINEQFF. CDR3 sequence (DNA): TGTGCCAGTAGGGGGACAGGGATTAATGAGCAGTTCTTC.

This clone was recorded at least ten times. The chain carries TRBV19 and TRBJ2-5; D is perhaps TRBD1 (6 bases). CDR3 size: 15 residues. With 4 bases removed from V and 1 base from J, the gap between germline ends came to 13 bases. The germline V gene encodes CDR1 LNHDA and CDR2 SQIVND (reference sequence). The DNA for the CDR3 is TGTGCCAGTAGTAACTCCGGGACACGCCAAGAGACCCAGTACTTC. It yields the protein CASSNSGTRQETQYF.

The DNA of the CDR3 is TGTGCCAGCAGTTTCGCCCTTAGCGGTGGCCTGGGGGGCAATGAGCAGTTCTTC. It translates to CASSFALSGGLGGNEQFF. The J gene is TRBJ2-1, the V gene TRBV12-3 or TRBV12-4; D is perhaps TRBD2 (6 bases). Trimming stripped 3 bases from V and 6 bases from J, with 24 bases between. This CDR3 has 18 amino acids.

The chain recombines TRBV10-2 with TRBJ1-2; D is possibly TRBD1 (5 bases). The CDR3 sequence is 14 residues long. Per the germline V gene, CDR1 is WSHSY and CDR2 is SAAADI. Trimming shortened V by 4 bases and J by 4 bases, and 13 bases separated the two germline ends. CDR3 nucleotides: TGCGCCAGCAGTGTTGCAGGGTTGGGCTATGGCTACACCTTC. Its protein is CASSVAGLGYGYTF.

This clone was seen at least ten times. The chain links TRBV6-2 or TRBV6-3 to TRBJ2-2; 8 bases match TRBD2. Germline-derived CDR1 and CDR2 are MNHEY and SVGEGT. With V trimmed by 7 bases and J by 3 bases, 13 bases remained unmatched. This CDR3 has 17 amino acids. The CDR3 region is CASTKRRLAGYTGELFF. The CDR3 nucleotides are TGTGCCAGCACAAAAAGGAGGCTAGCGGGTTACACCGGGGAGCTGTTTTTT.

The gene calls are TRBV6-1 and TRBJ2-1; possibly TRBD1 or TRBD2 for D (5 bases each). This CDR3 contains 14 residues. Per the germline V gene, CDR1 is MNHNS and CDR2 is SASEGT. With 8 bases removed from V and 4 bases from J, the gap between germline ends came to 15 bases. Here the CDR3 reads CASDRDRDYNEQFF. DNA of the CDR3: TGTGCCAGCGACCGGGACCGCGATTACAATGAGCAGTTCTTC.

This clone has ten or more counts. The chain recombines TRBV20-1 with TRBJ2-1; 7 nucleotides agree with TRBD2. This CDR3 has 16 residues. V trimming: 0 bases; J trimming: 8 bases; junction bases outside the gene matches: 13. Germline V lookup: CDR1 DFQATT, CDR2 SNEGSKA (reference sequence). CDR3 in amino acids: CSARDQITGLVYEQFF. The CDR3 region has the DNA TGCAGTGCTAGAGATCAAATTACCGGACTAGTTTATGAGCAGTTCTTC.

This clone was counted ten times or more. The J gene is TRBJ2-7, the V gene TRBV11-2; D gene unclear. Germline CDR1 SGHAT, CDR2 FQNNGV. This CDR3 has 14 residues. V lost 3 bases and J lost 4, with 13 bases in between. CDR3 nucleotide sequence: TGTGCCAGCAGCTTTCACGGGCCCCTTTACGAGCAGTACTTC. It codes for CASSFHGPLYEQYF.

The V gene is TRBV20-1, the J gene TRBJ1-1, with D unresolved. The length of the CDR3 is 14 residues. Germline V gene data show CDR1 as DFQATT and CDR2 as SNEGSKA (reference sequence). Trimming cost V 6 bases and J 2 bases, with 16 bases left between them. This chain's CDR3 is CSATNLCFNTEAFF. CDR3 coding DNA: TGCAGTGCCACCAATTTATGCTTCAACACTGAAGCTTTCTTT.

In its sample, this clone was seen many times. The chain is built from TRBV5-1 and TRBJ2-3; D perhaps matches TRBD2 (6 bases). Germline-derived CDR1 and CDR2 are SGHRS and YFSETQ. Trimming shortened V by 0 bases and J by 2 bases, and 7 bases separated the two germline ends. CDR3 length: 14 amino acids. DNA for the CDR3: TGCGCCAGCAGCTTGGTAGCGGACACAGATACGCAGTATTTT. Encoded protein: CASSLVADTDTQYF.

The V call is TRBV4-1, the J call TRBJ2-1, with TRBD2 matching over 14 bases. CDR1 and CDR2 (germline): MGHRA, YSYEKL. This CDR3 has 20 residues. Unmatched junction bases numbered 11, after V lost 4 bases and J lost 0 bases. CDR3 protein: CASSRHATSGRVISYNEQFF. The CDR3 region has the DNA TGCGCCAGCAGCCGACACGCGACTAGCGGGAGGGTTATCTCCTACAATGAGCAGTTCTTC.

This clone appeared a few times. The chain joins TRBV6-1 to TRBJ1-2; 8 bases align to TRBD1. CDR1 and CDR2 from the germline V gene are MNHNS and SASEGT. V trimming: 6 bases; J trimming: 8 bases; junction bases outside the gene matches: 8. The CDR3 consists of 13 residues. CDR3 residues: CASRIQGALGYTF. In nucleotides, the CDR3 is TGTGCCAGCAGAATTCAGGGGGCGCTGGGCTACACCTTC.

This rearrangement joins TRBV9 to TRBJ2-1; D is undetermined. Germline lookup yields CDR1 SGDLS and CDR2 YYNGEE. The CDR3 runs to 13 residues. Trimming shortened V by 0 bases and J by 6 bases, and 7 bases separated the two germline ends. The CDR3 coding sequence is TGTGCCAGCAGCGTAGACAATCCCAATGAGCAGTTCTTC. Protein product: CASSVDNPNEQFF. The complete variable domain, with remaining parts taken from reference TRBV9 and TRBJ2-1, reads DSGVTQTPKHLITATGQRVTLRCSPRSGDLSVYWYQQSLDQGLQFLIQYYNGEERAKGNILERFSAQQFPDLHSELNLSSLELGDSALYFCASSVDNPNEQFFGPGTRLTVL.

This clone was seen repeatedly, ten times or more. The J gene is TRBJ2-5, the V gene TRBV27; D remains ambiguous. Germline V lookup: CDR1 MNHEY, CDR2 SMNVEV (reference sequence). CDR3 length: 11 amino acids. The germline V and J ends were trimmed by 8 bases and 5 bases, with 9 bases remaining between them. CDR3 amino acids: CASQLGETQYF. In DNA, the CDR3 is TGTGCCAGCCAGCTTGGGGAGACCCAGTACTTC.

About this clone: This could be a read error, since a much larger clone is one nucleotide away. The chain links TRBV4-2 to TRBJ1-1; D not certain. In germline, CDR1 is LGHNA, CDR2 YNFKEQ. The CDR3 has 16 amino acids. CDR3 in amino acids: CASSQDYQLMNTESFF. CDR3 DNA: TGTGCCAGCAGCCAAGATTACCAACTCATGAACACTGAATCTTTCTTT.

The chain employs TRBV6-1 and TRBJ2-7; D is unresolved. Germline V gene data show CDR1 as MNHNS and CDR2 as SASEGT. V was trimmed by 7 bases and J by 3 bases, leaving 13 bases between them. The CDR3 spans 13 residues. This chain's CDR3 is CASTSAPVYEQYF. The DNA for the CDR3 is TGTGCCAGCACTTCAGCGCCAGTCTACGAGCAGTACTTC.